What follows are 13 T cell receptor beta chains derived from one specimen sequenced in a study of T cell clonality in common variable immunodeficiency (dated by TCRdb to between 2014 and 2016). Libraries were made using the immunoSEQ multiplex PCR assay. Entries here come from immuneACCESS through TCRdb and include only in-frame sequences with V and J called. Some clones fail to appear in such tables; in the studies checked, an unresolved V gene covers under half of the shortfall, and the cause of the remainder is unknown. There are about 39,000 clones in this sample, and none of them is a singleton. The ten biggest clones cover 2.5% to 3.5% of the sample. The sequenced sample was peripheral blood mononuclear cells. These receptors all stem from a person between 18 and 75 years old in good health.

This clone showed up many times. The CDR3 extends 3 residues past the end of the read, so its final part is completed from the germline J gene. The chain couples TRBV19 to TRBJ1-4; D not resolved. V was pared by 8 bases and J by 0 bases, with 10 bases between. The CDR3 totals 14 residues. The V gene's germline CDR1 is LNHDA and CDR2 SQIVND (reference sequence). The covered CDR3 bases are TGTGCCAGTGCGGGTCTCGCAACTAATGAAAAA. It specifies CASAGLATNEK. The complete CDR3 protein is CASAGLATNEKLFF. The entire variable domain, with the rest obtained from reference TRBV19 and TRBJ1-4, is as follows: DGGITQSPKYLFRKEGQNVTLSCEQNLNHDAMYWYRQDPGQGLRLIYYSQIVNDFQKGDIAEGYSVSREKKESFPLTVTSAQKNPTAFYLCASAGLATNEKLFFGSGTQLSVL.

A remark on this clone: The read finishes 3 residues shy of the CDR3 end, and the germline J gene is used to complete it. This chain links TRBV5-1 with TRBJ1-5, with 10 nucleotides matching TRBD1. CDR3 length equals 16 residues. The germline V gene has CDR1 SGHRS and CDR2 YFSETQ. J was trimmed by 2 bases and V by 4 bases; bases with no gene match: 6. CDR3 DNA (partial): TGCGCCAGCAGCCTCGGGACAGGGGATGGCAATCAGCCC. Translating it yields CASSLGTGDGNQP. The entire CDR3 is CASSLGTGDGNQPQHF.

This clone appeared a few times. The DNA ends 3 residues before the CDR3 does, and the rest of the CDR3 is filled in from the germline J gene. This rearrangement joins TRBV16 to TRBJ2-1, with 15 bases fitting TRBD2. This CDR3 comprises 22 residues. With 0 bases clipped from V and 8 bases from J, the junction kept 20 bases outside the gene matches. The V gene's germline CDR1 is KGHSY and CDR2 FQNENV. The CDR3 DNA, read in part, is TGTGCCAGCAGCCAATCGATCAGCAGGGCATGGACTAGCGGGAGGGGCCACGATGAG. Translated: CASSQSISRAWTSGRGHDE. The full CDR3 protein is CASSQSISRAWTSGRGHDEQFF.

In the case of this clone: The CDR3 is cut off 3 residues early in the read; its end comes from the germline J gene. The chain is built from TRBV19 and TRBJ2-7; TRBD2 aligns across 7 bases. This CDR3 is 14 amino acids long. Germline loops: CDR1 LNHDA, CDR2 SQIVND (reference sequence). After removal of 3 bases from V and 5 bases from J, the junction contained 7 bases not matched to a gene. The sequenced part of the CDR3 DNA is TGTGCCAGTAGTATTGGCGGGAGCGTCGACGAG. It is translated as CASSIGGSVDE. The full CDR3 is CASSIGGSVDEQYF.

Many counts were recorded for this clone. CDR3 DNA, as far as it was read: TGTGCCAGCAGCTTAAACAGGGGAGGCACAGATACG. Translated, it gives CASSLNRGGTDT. The full CDR3 protein reads CASSLNRGGTDTQYF. V usage is TRBV7-3 and J usage is TRBJ2-3; 7 bases agree with TRBD1. Sequencing ends 3 residues short of the CDR3 end; the germline J gene provides the rest. Per the germline V gene, CDR1 is SGHTA and CDR2 is FQGTGA. Trimming at V came to 1 base and at J to 1 base, leaving 2 bases not matched to a gene. The CDR3 contains 15 residues.

This clone has just a few counts. CDR3 DNA, as far as it was read: TGTGAAAGTTCTAGCGGGGTCACAGATACG. Amino acids: CESSSGVTDT. The entire CDR3 protein is CESSSGVTDTQYF. The V gene is TRBV2, the J gene TRBJ2-3; 9 nucleotides align to TRBD2. The sequence runs out 3 residues before the end of the CDR3; the remainder is reconstructed from the germline J gene. The CDR3 has 13 amino acids. CDR1 SNHLY and CDR2 FYNNEI come from the germline V gene.

In this sample, this clone turned up many times. The CDR3 end falls 3 residues outside the read, so it is completed with the germline J gene. V usage is TRBV20-1 and J usage is TRBJ1-2; TRBD1 matches 10 bases. The CDR3 length is 14 residues. Germline CDR1 and CDR2: DFQATT and SNEGSKA (reference sequence). The CDR3 sequence is CSAGRDRGSRGYTF. Incomplete CDR3 DNA: TGCAGTGCTGGGAGGGACAGGGGTTCGCGGGGC.

This clone has at least ten counts. The sequenced fragment ends 3 residues before the CDR3 boundary, so the rest is inferred from the germline J gene. The chain links TRBV5-1 to TRBJ2-5; 8 bases are a match to TRBD2. Germline lookup yields CDR1 SGHRS and CDR2 YFSETQ. This CDR3 has 15 residues. The trim removed 4 bases at V and 1 base at J, leaving 6 bases unmatched. The sequenced part of the CDR3 DNA is TGCGCCAGCAGCCCGGGACTAGTTGGCCAAGAGACC. It encodes CASSPGLVGQET. The full CDR3 sequence reads CASSPGLVGQETQYF.

Many counts were recorded for this clone. The CDR3 extends 3 residues past the end of the read, so its final part is completed from the germline J gene. J is TRBJ1-5 and V is TRBV10-3, with a possible D match to TRBD1 (5 bases). This CDR3 is 13 amino acids long. The V end lost 10 bases, the J end lost 4 bases, and 14 bases lay between the germline ends. Germline V gene sequence: CDR1 ENHRY, CDR2 SYGVKD. CDR3 loop: CATQPDRNQPQHF. The CDR3 bases that were read are TGTGCCACTCAACCCGACAGAAATCAGCCC.

This clone occurred many times. One junction end disagrees with the germline gene, perhaps due to a read error. The read terminates 3 residues before the CDR3 end, so the remaining end is supplied by the germline J gene. The chain uses TRBV6-1 and TRBJ1-6; 7 bases are a match to TRBD1. CDR3 length: 16 residues. Germline CDR1 reads MNHNS; CDR2 reads SASEGT. CDR3 residues: CASTEGGERFNSPLHF. The part of the CDR3 DNA that was read is TGTGCCAGCACTGAAGGGGGCGAGCGTTTTAATTCACCC.

This clone was detected ten times or more. The covered CDR3 bases are TGTGCCTGGAGTGTACTGGGACACCCTAGCACAGATACG. Its protein is CAWSVLGHPSTDT. The full CDR3 protein is CAWSVLGHPSTDTQYF. The genes are TRBV30 and TRBJ2-3, with TRBD1 as a possible D gene (6 bases). The read finishes 3 residues shy of the CDR3 end, and the germline J gene is used to complete it. Trimming pared 0 bases from V and 0 bases from J, leaving 13 bases between. CDR3 length equals 16 residues. CDR1 is GTSNPN, CDR2 SVGIG, per germline (reference sequence).

In the case of this clone: A read error may explain this, as a much larger clone is one base away. The CDR3 is cut off 3 residues early in the read; its end comes from the germline J gene. The chain joins TRBV7-8 to TRBJ2-5, with a weak D call TRBD1 (5 bases). The CDR3 is 13 residues long. The ends were cut back, 3 bases at V and 3 bases at J, with 8 bases in the middle. Looked up from germline, CDR1 is SGHVS and CDR2 is FQNEAQ. This CDR3 reads CASSFTGKETQYF. The CDR3 DNA, read in part, is TGTGCCAGCAGCTTTACAGGCAAAGAGACC. Looking up the rest from reference TRBV7-8 and TRBJ2-5 gives the full variable domain: GAGVSQSPRYKVAKRGQDVALRCDPISGHVSLFWYQQALGQGPEFLTYFQNEAQLDKSGLPSDRFFAERPEGSVSTLKIQRTQQEDSAVYLCASSFTGKETQYFGPGTRLLVL.

This clone was seen at least ten times. Coverage ceases 3 residues before the CDR3 finishes, and the germline J gene fills in the end. The genes are TRBV28 and TRBJ1-2, with a tentative D call TRBD1 (5 bases). The CDR3 runs to 15 residues. CDR1 is MDHEN, CDR2 SYDVKM, per germline. Trimming took 6 bases from V and 1 from J, leaving 15 bases between them. This CDR3 is CASSLPGMVNYGYTF. CDR3 DNA (partial): TGTGCCAGCAGCTTACCAGGGATGGTTAACTATGGC.